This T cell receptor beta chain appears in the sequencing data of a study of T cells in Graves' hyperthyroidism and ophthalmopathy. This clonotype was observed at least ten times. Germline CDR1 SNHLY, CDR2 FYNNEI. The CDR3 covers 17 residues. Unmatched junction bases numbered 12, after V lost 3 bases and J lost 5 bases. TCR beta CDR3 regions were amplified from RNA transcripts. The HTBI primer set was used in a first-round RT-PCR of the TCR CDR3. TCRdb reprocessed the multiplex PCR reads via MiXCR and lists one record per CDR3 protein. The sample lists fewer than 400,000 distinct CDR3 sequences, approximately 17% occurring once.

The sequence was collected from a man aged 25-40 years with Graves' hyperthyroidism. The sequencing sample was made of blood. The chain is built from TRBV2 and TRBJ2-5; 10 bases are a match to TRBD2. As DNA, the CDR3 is TGTGCCAGCAGTGAGGGCGGACTAGCGGCTGTGGGGGAGACCCAGTACTTC. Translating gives CASSEGGLAAVGETQYF. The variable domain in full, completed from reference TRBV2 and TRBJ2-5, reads EPEVTQTPSHQVTQMGQEVILRCVPISNHLYFYWYRQILGQKVEFLVSFYNNEISEKSEIFDDQFSVERPDGSNFTLKIRSTKLEDSAMYFCASSEGGLAAVGETQYFGPGTRLLVL.